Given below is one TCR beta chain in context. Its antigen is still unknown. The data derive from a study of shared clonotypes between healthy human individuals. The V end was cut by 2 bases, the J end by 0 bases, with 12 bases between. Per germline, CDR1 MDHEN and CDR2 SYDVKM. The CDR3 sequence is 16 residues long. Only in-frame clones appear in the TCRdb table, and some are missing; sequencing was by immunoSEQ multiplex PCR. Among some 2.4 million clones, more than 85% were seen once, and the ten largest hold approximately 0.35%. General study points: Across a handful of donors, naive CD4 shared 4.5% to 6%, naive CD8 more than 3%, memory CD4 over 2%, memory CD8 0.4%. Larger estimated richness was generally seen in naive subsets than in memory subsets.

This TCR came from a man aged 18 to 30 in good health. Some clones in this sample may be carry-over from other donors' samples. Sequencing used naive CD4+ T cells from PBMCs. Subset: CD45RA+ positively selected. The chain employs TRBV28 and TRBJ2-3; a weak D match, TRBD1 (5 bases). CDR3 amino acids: CASSLTGSLSTDTQYF. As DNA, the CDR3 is TGTGCCAGCAGTTTAACAGGATCACTTAGCACAGATACGCAGTATTTT.